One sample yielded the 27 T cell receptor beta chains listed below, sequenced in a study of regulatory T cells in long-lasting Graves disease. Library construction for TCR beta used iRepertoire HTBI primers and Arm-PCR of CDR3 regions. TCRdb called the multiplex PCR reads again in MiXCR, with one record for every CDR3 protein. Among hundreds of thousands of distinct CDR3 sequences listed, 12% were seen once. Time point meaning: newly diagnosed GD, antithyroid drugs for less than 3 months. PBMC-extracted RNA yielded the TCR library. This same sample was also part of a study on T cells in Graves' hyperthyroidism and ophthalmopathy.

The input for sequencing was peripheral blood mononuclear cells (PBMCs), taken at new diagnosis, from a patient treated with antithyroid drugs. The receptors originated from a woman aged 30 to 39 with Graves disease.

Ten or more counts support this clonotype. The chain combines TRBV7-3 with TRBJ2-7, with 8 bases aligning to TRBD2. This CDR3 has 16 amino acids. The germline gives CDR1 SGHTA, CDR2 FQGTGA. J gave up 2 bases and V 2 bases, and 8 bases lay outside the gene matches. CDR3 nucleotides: TGTGCCAGCAGCTTAGGGCCGGGACTAGGGGCCTACGAGCAGTACTTC. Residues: CASSLGPGLGAYEQYF. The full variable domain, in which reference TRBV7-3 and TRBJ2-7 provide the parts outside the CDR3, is GAGVSQTPSNKVTEKGKYVELRCDPISGHTALYWYRQSLGQGPEFLIYFQGTGAADDSGLPNDRFFAVRPEGSVSTLKIQRTERGDSAVYLCASSLGPGLGAYEQYFGPGTRLTVT.

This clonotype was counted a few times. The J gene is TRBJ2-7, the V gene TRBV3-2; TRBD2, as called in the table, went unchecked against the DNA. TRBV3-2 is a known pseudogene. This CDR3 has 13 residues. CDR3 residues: CAPRNGSANEQYF. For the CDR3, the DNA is TGTGCCCCAAGGAACGGGAGTGCCAACGAGCAGTACTTC.

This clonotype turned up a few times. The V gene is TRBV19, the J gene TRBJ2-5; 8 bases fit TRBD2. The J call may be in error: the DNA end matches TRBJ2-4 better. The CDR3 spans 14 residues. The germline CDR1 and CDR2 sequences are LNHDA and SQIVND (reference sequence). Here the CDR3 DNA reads TGTGCCAGTAGTAAAGGACTAGCCGTAGACATTCAGTACTTC. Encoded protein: CASSKGLAVDIQYF.

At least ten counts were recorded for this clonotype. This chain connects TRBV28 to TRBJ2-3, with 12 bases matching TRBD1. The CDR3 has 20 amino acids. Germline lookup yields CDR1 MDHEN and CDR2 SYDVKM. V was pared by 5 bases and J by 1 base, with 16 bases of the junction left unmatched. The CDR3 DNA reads TGTGCCAGCAGTCTAAACCTACCGGGACAGGGGGCGCGGGGCACAGATACGCAGTATTTT. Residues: CASSLNLPGQGARGTDTQYF.

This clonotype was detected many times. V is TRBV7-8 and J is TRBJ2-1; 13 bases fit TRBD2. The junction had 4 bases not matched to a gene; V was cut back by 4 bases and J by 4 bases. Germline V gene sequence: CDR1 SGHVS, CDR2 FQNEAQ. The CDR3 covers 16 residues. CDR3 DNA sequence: TGTGCCAGCAGCTCATGGACTAGCGGGAGTTACAATGAGCAGTTCTTC. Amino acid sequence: CASSSWTSGSYNEQFF.

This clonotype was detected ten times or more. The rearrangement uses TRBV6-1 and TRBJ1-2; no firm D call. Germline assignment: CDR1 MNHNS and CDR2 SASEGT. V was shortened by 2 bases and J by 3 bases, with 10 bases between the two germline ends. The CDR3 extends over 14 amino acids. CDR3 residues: CASSEFGDHYGYTF. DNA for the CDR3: TGTGCCAGCAGTGAATTTGGCGACCACTATGGCTACACCTTC.

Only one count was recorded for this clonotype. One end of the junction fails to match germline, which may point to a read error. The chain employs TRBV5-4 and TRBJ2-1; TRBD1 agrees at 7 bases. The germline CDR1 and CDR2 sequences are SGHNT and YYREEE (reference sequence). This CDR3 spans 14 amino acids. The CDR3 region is CASSGPDRDNEQFF. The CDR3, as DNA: TGTGCCAGCAGCGGACCTGACAGGGACAATGAGCAGTTCTTT.

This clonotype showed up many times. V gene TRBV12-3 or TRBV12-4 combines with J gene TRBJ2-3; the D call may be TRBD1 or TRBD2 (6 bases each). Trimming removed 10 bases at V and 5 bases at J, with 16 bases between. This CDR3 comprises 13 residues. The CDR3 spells CATQGPGEDTQYF. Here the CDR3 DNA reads TGTGCCACACAGGGCCCGGGGGAAGATACGCAGTATTTT.

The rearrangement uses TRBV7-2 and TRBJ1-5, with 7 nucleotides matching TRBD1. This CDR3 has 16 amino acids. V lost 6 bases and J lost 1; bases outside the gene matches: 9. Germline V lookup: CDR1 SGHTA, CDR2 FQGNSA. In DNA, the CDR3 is TGTGCCAGCAGTAAACAGGGGATCCTCAGCAATCAGCCCCAGCATTTT. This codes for CASSKQGILSNQPQHF. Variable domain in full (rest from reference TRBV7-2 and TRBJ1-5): GAGVSQSPSNKVTEKGKDVELRCDPISGHTALYWYRQSLGQGLEFLIYFQGNSAPDKSGLPSDRFSAERTGGSVSTLTIQRTQQEDSAVYLCASSKQGILSNQPQHFGDGTRLSIL.

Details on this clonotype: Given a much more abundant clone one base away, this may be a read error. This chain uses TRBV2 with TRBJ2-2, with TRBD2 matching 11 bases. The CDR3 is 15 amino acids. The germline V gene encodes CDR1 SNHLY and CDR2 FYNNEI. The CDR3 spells CASTERLAGTEELFF. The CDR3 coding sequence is TGTGCCAGCACCGAGCGACTAGCGGGAACCGAGGAGCTGTTTTTT. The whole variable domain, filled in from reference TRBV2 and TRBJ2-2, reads EPEVTQTPSHQVTQMGQEVILRCVPISNHLYFYWYRQILGQKVEFLVSFYNNEISEKSEIFDDQFSVERPDGSNFTLKIRSTKLEDSAMYFCASTERLAGTEELFFGEGSRLTVL.

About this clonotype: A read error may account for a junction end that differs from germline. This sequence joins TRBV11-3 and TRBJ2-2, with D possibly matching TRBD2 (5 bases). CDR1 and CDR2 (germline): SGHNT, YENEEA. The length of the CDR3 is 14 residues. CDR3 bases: TGTGCCAGCAGCCCCAGTCCGAACACCGGGGAGCTGCTTTTT. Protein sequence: CASSPSPNTGELLF.

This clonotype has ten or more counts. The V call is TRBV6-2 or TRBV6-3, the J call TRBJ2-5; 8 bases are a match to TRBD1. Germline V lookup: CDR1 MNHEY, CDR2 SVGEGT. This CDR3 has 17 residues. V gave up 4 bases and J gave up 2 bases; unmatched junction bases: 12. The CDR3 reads CASSFGGTGRRQETQYF. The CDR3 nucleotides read TGTGCCAGCAGTTTTGGGGGGACAGGTAGGAGACAAGAGACCCAGTACTTC.

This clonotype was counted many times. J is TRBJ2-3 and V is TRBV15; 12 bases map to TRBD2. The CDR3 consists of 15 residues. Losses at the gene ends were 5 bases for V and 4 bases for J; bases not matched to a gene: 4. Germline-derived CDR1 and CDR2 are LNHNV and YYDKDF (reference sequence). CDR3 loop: CATSGLAGFSDTQYF. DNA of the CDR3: TGTGCCACCAGCGGACTAGCGGGATTCTCAGATACGCAGTATTTT. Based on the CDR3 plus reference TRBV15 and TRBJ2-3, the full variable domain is DAMVIQNPRYQVTQFGKPVTLSCSQTLNHNVMYWYQQKSSQAPKLLFHYYDKDFNNEADTPDNFQSRRPNTSFCFLDIRSPGLGDTAMYLCATSGLAGFSDTQYFGPGTRLTVL.

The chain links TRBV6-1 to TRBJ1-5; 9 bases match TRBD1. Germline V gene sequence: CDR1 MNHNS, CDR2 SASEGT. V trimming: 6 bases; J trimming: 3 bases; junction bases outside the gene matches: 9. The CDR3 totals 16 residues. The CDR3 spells CASRLTGTGINQPQHF. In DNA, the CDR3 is TGTGCCAGCAGACTAACCGGGACAGGGATCAATCAGCCCCAGCATTTT.

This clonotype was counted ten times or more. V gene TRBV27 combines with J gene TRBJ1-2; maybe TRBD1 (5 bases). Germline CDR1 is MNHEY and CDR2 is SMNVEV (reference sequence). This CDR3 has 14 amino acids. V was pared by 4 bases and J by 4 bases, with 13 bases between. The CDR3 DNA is TGTGCCAGCAGTTACAGACAGAGTCTCTATGGCTACACCTTC. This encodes CASSYRQSLYGYTF.

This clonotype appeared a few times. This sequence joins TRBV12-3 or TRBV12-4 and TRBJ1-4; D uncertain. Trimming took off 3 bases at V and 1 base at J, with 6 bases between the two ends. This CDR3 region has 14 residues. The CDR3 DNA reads TGTGCCAGCAGTTTGGGCAGAACTAATGAAAAACTGTTTTTT. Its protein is CASSLGRTNEKLFF.

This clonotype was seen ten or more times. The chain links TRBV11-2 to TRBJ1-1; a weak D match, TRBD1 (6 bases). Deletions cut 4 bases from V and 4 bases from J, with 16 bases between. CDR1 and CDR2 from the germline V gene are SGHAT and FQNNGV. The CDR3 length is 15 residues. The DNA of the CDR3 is TGTGCCAGCAGCTCCCAACAGGGTGCGGGCACTGAAGCTTTCTTT. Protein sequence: CASSSQQGAGTEAFF. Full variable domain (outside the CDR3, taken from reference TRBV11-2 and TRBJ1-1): EAGVAQSPRYKIIEKRQSVAFWCNPISGHATLYWYQQILGQGPKLLIQFQNNGVVDDSQLPKDRFSAERLKGVDSTLKIQPAKLEDSAVYLCASSSQQGAGTEAFFGQGTRLTVV.

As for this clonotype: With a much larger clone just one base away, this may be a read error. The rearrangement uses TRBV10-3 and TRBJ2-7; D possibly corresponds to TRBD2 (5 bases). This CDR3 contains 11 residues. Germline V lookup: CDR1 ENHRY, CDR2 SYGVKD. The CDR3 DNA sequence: TGTGCCGTCAGTGTTGGGAGCGAGCAGTACTTC. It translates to CAVSVGSEQYF.

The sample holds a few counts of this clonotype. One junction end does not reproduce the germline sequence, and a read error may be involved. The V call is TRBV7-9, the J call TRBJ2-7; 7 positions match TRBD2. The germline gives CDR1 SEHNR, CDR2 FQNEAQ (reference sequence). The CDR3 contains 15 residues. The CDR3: CASSLGGRAAYERYF. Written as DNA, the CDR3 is TGTGCCAGCAGCTTAGGAGGGAGGGCAGCCTACGAGCGGTACTTC.

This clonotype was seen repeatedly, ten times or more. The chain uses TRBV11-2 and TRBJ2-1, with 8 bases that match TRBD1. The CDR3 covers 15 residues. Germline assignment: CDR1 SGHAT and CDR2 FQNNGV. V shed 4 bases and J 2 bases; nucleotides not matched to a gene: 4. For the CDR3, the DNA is TGTGCCAGCAGCTACGACAGGGGAGCCTACAATGAGCAGTTCTTC. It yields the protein CASSYDRGAYNEQFF.

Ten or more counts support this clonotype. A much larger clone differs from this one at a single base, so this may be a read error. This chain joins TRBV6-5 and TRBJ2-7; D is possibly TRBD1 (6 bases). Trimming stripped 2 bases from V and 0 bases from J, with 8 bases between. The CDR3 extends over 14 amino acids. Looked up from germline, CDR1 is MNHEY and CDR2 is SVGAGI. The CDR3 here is CASSYRTDSYEQYF. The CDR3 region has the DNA TGTGCCAGCAGTTACCGGACAGACTCCTACGAGCAGTACTTC.

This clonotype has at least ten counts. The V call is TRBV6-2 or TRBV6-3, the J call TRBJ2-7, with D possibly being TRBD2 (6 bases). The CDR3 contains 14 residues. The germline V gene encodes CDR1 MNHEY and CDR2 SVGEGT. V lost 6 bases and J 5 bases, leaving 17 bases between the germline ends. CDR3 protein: CASRPGTPSDEQYF. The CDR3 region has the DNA TGTGCCAGCAGACCTGGGACTCCGAGCGACGAGCAGTACTTC.

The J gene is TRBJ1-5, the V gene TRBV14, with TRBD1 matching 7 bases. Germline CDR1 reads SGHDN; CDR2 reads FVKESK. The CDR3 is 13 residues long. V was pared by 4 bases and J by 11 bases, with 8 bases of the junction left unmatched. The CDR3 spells CASSLRQGTTQHF. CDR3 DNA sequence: TGTGCCAGCAGCCTAAGACAGGGCACGACCCAGCATTTT.

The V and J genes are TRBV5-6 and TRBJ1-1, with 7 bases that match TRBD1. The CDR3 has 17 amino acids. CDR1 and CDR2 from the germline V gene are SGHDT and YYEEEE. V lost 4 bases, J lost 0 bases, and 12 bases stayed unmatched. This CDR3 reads CASSAGQLGRMNTEAFF. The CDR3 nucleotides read TGTGCCAGCAGCGCGGGACAGCTCGGGAGGATGAACACTGAAGCTTTCTTT.

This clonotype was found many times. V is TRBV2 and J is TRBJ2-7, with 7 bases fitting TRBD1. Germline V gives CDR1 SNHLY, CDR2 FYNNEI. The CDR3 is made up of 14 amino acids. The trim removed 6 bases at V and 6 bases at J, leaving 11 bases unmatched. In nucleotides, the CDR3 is TGTGCCAGCAGCGGGGACAGCCGGTCGCGCGAGCAGTACTTC. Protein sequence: CASSGDSRSREQYF.

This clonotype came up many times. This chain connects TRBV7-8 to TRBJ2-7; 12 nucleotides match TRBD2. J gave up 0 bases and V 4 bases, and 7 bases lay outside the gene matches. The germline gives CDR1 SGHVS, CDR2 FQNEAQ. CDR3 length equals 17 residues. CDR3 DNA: TGTGCCAGCAGCTATACGACTAGCGGGAGTAGCTCCTACGAGCAGTACTTC. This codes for CASSYTTSGSSSYEQYF.

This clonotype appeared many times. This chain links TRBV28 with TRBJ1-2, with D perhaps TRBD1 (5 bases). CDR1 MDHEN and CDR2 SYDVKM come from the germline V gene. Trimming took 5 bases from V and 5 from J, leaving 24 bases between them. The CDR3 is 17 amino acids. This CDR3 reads CASSPVIWGITQYGYTF. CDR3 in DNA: TGTGCCAGCAGTCCGGTAATTTGGGGGATCACTCAGTATGGCTACACCTTC.